These T cell receptor beta chains were read from a single sample in a study of a mutant IDH1 vaccine in newly diagnosed glioma. Antigen specificity for these receptors is unknown. Clones were read by immunoSEQ multiplex PCR, and TCRdb kept only the in-frame ones, dropping some. Of 50,000 to 60,000 clones listed, around nine tenths were seen once; the top ten hold under 2.5%. The sequences come from PBMCs, collected from a glioma patient whose treatment included an IDH1 peptide vaccine. The receptors come from a man in his fifties or sixties with glioma. Both conserved end residues are part of each CDR3. D genes are given only for firm matches. Only some rows state a clone size, as once, few, many or a class for expanded clones.

V gene	D gene	J gene	clone size	CDR3 DNA	CDR3 protein
TRBV5-4	TRBD1	TRBJ2-5	-	TGTGCCAGCAGCCTACGACAGGGTGGGGAGACCCAGTACTTC	CASSLRQGGETQYF
TRBV18	-	TRBJ1-4	-	TGTGCCAGCTCACCGGAAAATGAAAAACTGTTTTTT	CASSPENEKLFF
TRBV4-2	TRBD2	TRBJ2-3	once	TGTGCCAGCAGCCAAGATCTTGGGCTAGCGGGGGCCCGCACAGATACGCAGTATTTT	CASSQDLGLAGARTDTQYF
TRBV5-1	TRBD2	TRBJ2-7	-	TGCGCCAGCCGGGGGAGGGTTCTTAGGGACGAGCAGTACTTC	CASRGRVLRDEQYF
TRBV5-4	-	TRBJ2-6	-	TGTGCCAGCAGCGCCCTACTAGGCAGGTTCAGCTCTGGGGCCAACGTCCTGACTTTC	CASSALLGRFSSGANVLTF
TRBV2	-	TRBJ2-3	once	TGTGCCAGCAAGGAGCGGACACGCACTAGCACAGATACGCAGTATTTT	CASKERTRTSTDTQYF
TRBV6-5	TRBD1	TRBJ2-7	few	TGTGCCAGCAGTTACCTGACCGGACAGGGTGTATACGAGCAGTACTTC	CASSYLTGQGVYEQYF
TRBV21-1	-	TRBJ1-2	-	TGTGCCAGCAGCCCCGACAGTCACTATGGCTACACCTTC	CASSPDSHYGYTF
TRBV27	-	TRBJ2-7	-	TGTGCCAGCAGCTCGGGACACCGCTACGAGCAGTACTTC	CASSSGHRYEQYF
TRBV5-5	TRBD1	TRBJ1-5	-	TGTGCCAGCAGCTCGACAGGGGGTAGCAATCAGCCCCAGCATTTT	CASSSTGGSNQPQHF
TRBV7-9	-	TRBJ1-4	-	TGTGCCAGCAGCTCCAGGGGAGCTAATGAAAAACTGTTTTTT	CASSSRGANEKLFF
TRBV19	-	TRBJ2-2	-	TGTGCCAGTAGTATAATGAATGCCGGGGAGCTGTTTTTT	CASSIMNAGELFF
TRBV5-8	TRBD1	TRBJ2-5	-	TGTGCCAGCAGCACCCACCGGACAGGGGGCCAAGAGACCCAGTACTTC	CASSTHRTGGQETQYF
TRBV6-5	-	TRBJ1-2	-	TGTGCCAGCAGTTACAATGCATGGAATGGCTACACCTTC	CASSYNAWNGYTF
TRBV6-5	TRBD1	TRBJ1-4	-	TGTGCCAGCAGTCTGACAGGGACGAGCGAAAAACTGTTTTTT	CASSLTGTSEKLFF
TRBV6-6	-	TRBJ2-7	-	TGTGCCAGCAATTCCTTAGGTGGTATCTACGAGCAGTACTTC	CASNSLGGIYEQYF
TRBV28	TRBD1	TRBJ1-2	once	TGTGCCAGCAGCCCCGGGACAGGGCTTAATGGCTACACCTTC	CASSPGTGLNGYTF